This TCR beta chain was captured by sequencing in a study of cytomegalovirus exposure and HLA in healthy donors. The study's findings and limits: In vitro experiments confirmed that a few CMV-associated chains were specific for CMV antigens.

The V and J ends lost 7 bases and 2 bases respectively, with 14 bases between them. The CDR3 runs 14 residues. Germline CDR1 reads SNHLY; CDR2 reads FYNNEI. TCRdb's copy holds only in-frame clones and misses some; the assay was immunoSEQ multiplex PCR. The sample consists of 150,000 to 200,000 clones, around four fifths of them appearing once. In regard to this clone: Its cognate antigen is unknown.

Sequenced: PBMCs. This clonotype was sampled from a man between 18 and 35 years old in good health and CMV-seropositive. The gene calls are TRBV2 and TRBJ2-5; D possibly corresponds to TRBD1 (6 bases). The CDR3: CASIKQGPQETQYF. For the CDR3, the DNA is TGTGCCAGCATCAAACAGGGTCCTCAAGAGACCCAGTACTTC. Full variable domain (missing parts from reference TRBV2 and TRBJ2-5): EPEVTQTPSHQVTQMGQEVILRCVPISNHLYFYWYRQILGQKVEFLVSFYNNEISEKSEIFDDQFSVERPDGSNFTLKIRSTKLEDSAMYFCASIKQGPQETQYFGPGTRLLVL.